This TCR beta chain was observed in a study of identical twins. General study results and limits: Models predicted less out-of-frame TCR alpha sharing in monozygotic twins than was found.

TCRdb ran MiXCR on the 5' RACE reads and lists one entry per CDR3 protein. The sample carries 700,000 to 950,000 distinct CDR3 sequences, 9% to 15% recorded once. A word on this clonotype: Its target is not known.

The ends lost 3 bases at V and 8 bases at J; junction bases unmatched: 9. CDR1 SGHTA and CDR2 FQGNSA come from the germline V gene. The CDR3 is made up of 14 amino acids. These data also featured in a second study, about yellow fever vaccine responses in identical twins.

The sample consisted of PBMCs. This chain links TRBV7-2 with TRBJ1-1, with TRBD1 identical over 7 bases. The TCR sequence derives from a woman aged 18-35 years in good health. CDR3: CASSFSGGTEEAFF. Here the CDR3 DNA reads TGTGCCAGCAGCTTTAGTGGCGGGACAGAGGAAGCTTTCTTT.